Here is one T cell receptor (beta chain) with its context. This sample is part of a study of T cells in localized non-small cell lung cancer. Assay: immunoSEQ multiplex PCR; the TCRdb copy retains only in-frame clones and omits some. There are approximately 63,000 clones in the sample; approximately 90% occur only once, and roughly a fifth lies in the top ten. Germline CDR1 LNHNV, CDR2 YYDKDF (reference sequence). V was trimmed by 1 base and J by 5 bases, leaving 5 bases between them. The CDR3 totals 12 residues. The chain combines TRBV15 with TRBJ2-5; D ambiguous. The sequence was obtained from a man aged 40 to 70 with stage I squamous cell lung carcinoma. The sequencing used peripheral blood, collected before any cancer treatment. CDR3 nucleotide sequence: TGTGCCACCAGCAGAGTAGGGGAGACCCAGTACTTC. It specifies CATSRVGETQYF.